One sample yielded the 30 T cell receptor beta chains listed below, sequenced in a study of T cell responses to AZD1222 COVID-19 vaccine. Repertoires were generated with immunoSEQ multiplex PCR, while TCRdb's copy carries only in-frame clones and drops some. The table shows around 120,000 clones, with around nine tenths occurring only once. The sample was peripheral blood, taken on day 0 of AZD1222 vaccination. The receptors come from an adult in good health.

The chain employs TRBV5-8 and TRBJ2-1, with 11 bases that match TRBD2. This CDR3 region has 17 residues. In germline, CDR1 is SGHTS, CDR2 YDEGEE. The J segment lost 2 bases and the V segment lost 0 bases, leaving 4 bases of the junction unmatched. CDR3 residues: CASSLEPGLAAYNEQFF. The CDR3 bases are TGTGCCAGCAGCTTGGAACCGGGACTAGCGGCCTACAATGAGCAGTTCTTC. Together with reference TRBV5-8 and TRBJ2-1, the CDR3 gives the full variable domain: EAGVTQSPTHLIKTRGQQATLRCSPISGHTSVYWYQQALGLGLQFLLWYDEGEERNRGNFPPRFSGRQFPNYSSELNVNALELEDSALYLCASSLEPGLAAYNEQFFGPGTRLTVL.

This chain connects TRBV12-1 to TRBJ1-2; the tabulated D call, TRBD1, remains unverified against the DNA. TRBV12-1 represents a pseudogene. CDR3 length: 14 residues. Written as DNA, the CDR3 is TGTGCCAGCAGCGATGACAGGGACGGCAGGGGCTACACCTTC. This sequence encodes CASSDDRDGRGYTF.

The V and J genes are TRBV19 and TRBJ1-1; 7 positions match TRBD1. V was clipped by 3 bases and J by 6 bases; unmatched bases: 7. The CDR3 is 14 amino acids. The germline V gene has CDR1 LNHDA and CDR2 SQIVND (reference sequence). The CDR3 DNA follows: TGTGCCAGTAGTATGAGGGGGCAATTCCCTGAAGCTTTCTTT. As protein: CASSMRGQFPEAFF.

The rearrangement uses TRBV6-6 and TRBJ2-3; the match to TRBD2 covers 7 bases. Germline CDR1 MNHNY, CDR2 SVGAGI (reference sequence). This CDR3 contains 15 residues. Losses at the gene ends were 6 bases for V and 3 bases for J; bases not matched to a gene: 9. The CDR3 DNA sequence: TGTGCCAGCAGGGAAGGGCTAGCGGTTACAGATACGCAGTATTTT. This sequence encodes CASREGLAVTDTQYF.

The chain employs TRBV5-5 and TRBJ2-7; no definite D call. The CDR3 covers 12 residues. The germline V gene has CDR1 SGHKS and CDR2 YYEKEE (reference sequence). Trimming shortened V by 0 bases and J by 8 bases, and 9 bases separated the two germline ends. The CDR3 bases are TGTGCCAGCAGCTTGGACGGTTGGAAGCAGTACTTC. Its protein is CASSLDGWKQYF.

This clone was picked up one time. The V gene is TRBV5-6, the J gene TRBJ1-6; perhaps TRBD1 as D (6 bases). Germline assignment: CDR1 SGHDT and CDR2 YYEEEE. V was clipped by 2 bases and J by 6 bases, with 9 bases between them. CDR3 length equals 14 residues. The CDR3 reads CASSLGQSNSPLHF. CDR3 sequence (DNA): TGTGCCAGCAGCTTAGGACAGTCTAATTCACCCCTCCACTTT.

The chain combines TRBV3-1 (or the pseudogene TRBV3-2) with TRBJ1-1, with D uncertain. The CDR3 is 14 amino acids. In germline, CDR1 is LGHDT, CDR2 YNNKEL (reference sequence). V lost 3 bases, J lost 1 base, and 9 bases lay in between. CDR3 DNA: TGTGCCAGCAGCCATGGCTCGAGGAACACTGAAGCTTTCTTT. Translating gives CASSHGSRNTEAFF.

The chain has TRBV3-1 (or the pseudogene TRBV3-2) and TRBJ2-7, with D tentatively TRBD1 (5 bases). Germline V gene sequence: CDR1 LGHDT, CDR2 YNNKEL (reference sequence). V lost 4 bases to trimming and J lost 3 bases, with 13 bases between them. This CDR3 has 14 amino acids. The CDR3 region is CASSRGMRSYEQYF. For the CDR3, the DNA is TGTGCCAGCAGCCGGGGCATGCGAAGCTACGAGCAGTACTTC.

This clone appeared a single time. The chain joins TRBV30 to TRBJ2-7, with D perhaps matching TRBD1 (6 bases). The V end was cut by 0 bases, the J end by 12 bases, with 21 bases between. This CDR3 contains 14 residues. CDR1 is GTSNPN, CDR2 SVGIG, per germline (reference sequence). The CDR3 protein is CAWSVDSIGTLLYF. The CDR3 DNA follows: TGTGCCTGGAGTGTAGACAGTATCGGGACACTTTTGTACTTC.

The chain employs TRBV30 and TRBJ1-1; 8 nucleotides align to TRBD1. V was pared by 0 bases and J by 4 bases, with 4 bases of the junction left unmatched. This CDR3 has 14 amino acids. Germline CDR1 is GTSNPN and CDR2 is SVGIG (reference sequence). The chain's CDR3 is CAWSVPGGITEAFF. DNA of the CDR3: TGTGCCTGGAGTGTACCAGGGGGCATCACTGAAGCTTTCTTT.

The CDR3 region has the DNA TGTGCCAGCAGTTACTCCGGGACAGGGGGATTCGAGCAGTACTTC. This sequence encodes CASSYSGTGGFEQYF. The rearrangement links TRBV6-2 or TRBV6-3 to TRBJ2-7, with 11 bases that match TRBD1. Germline-derived CDR1 and CDR2 are MNHEY and SVGEGT. The CDR3 runs 15 residues. V gave up 0 bases and J gave up 6 bases; unmatched junction bases: 4.

This chain links TRBV5-5 with TRBJ2-7, with a weak D call TRBD1 (7 bases). The germline CDR1 and CDR2 sequences are SGHKS and YYEKEE (reference sequence). The CDR3 sequence is 16 residues long. V dropped 4 bases and J dropped 2 bases, with 19 bases sitting between them. The CDR3 coding sequence is TGTGCCAGCAGCGGCGGGACAGCACTTCTAACCTACGAGCAGTACTTC. Residues: CASSGGTALLTYEQYF.

This clone was seen only once. V and J are TRBV4-2 and TRBJ2-7; maybe TRBD2 (5 bases). Trimming cost V 1 base and J 0 bases, with 16 bases left between them. CDR1 is LGHNA and CDR2 is YNFKEQ in the germline V gene. CDR3 size: 17 residues. This CDR3 is CASSQVGRDKGSYEQYF. The CDR3 nucleotides are TGTGCCAGCAGCCAAGTTGGACGGGATAAAGGCTCCTACGAGCAGTACTTC.

The chain has TRBV29-1 and TRBJ1-2; TRBD1 matches 7 bases. The germline V gene has CDR1 SQVTM and CDR2 ANQGSEA. The CDR3 runs to 11 residues. V was pared by 6 bases and J by 4 bases, with 2 bases of the junction left unmatched. The CDR3 nucleotides read TGCAGCGTAGACAGGGCCTATGGCTACACCTTC. It translates to CSVDRAYGYTF.

The chain combines TRBV20-1 with TRBJ1-4; D is unresolved. Looked up from germline, CDR1 is DFQATT and CDR2 is SNEGSKA (reference sequence). This CDR3 region has 10 residues. Trimming took 6 bases from V and 7 from J, leaving 6 bases between them. CDR3 nucleotides: TGCAGTGCCGGTCGTGAAAAACTGTTTTTT. Its protein product is CSAGREKLFF.

The J gene is TRBJ1-2, the V gene TRBV5-1, with D unresolved. The CDR3 covers 14 residues. Germline V lookup: CDR1 SGHRS, CDR2 YFSETQ. With 4 bases removed from V and 3 bases from J, the gap between germline ends came to 13 bases. CDR3: CASSVQSSDYGYTF. CDR3 sequence (DNA): TGCGCCAGCAGCGTTCAAAGCAGTGACTATGGCTACACCTTC.

This clone was observed once. Written as DNA, the CDR3 is TGTGCCAGCAGCGTTAGTCTATTTCCGACTGAAGCTTTCTTT. Translated: CASSVSLFPTEAFF. This chain joins TRBV6-5 and TRBJ1-1; D is undetermined. V shed 6 bases and J shed 5 bases, with 16 bases lying between them. The germline V gene encodes CDR1 MNHEY and CDR2 SVGAGI. There are 14 residues in the CDR3.

Notes on this clone: The junction departs from germline at one end; a sequencing error may be responsible. This chain joins TRBV5-4 and TRBJ2-1; D unclear. This CDR3 is built from 13 residues. CDR1 is SGHNT, CDR2 YYREEE, per germline (reference sequence). CDR3 residues: CASSWTAYNEQFF. Here the CDR3 DNA reads TGTGCCAGCAGCTGGACGGCCTATAATGAGCAGTTCTTC.

This clone was recorded only once. The rearrangement links TRBV6-5 to TRBJ1-5; 10 positions agree with TRBD1. V lost 5 bases and J lost 3; bases outside the gene matches: 4. CDR1 is MNHEY and CDR2 is SVGAGI in the germline V gene. The CDR3 has 15 residues. The CDR3 region has the DNA TGTGCCAGCAGTCACGACAGGGGGCCCAATCAGCCCCAGCATTTT. Its protein product is CASSHDRGPNQPQHF.

The V gene is TRBV12-3 or TRBV12-4, the J gene TRBJ2-3; D is unresolved. This CDR3 comprises 12 residues. With 5 bases removed from V and 4 bases from J, the gap between germline ends came to 7 bases. The CDR3 is CASSPMSDTQYF. The CDR3 DNA follows: TGTGCCAGCAGTCCGATGTCAGATACGCAGTATTTT.

Regarding this clone: Other DNA sequences from this sample encode an identical CDR3 as well. The genes are TRBV6-6 and TRBJ1-2; weak D call: TRBD1 (6 bases). Germline assignment: CDR1 MNHNY and CDR2 SVGAGI (reference sequence). This CDR3 contains 14 residues. V lost 3 bases, J lost 3 bases, and 11 bases lay in between. In DNA, the CDR3 is TGTGCCAGCAGTTATAGTCAGGGGCACTATGGCTACACCTTC. It encodes CASSYSQGHYGYTF.

This sequence joins TRBV4-1 and TRBJ1-1, with TRBD1 as a possible D gene (5 bases). The CDR3 contains 13 residues. Germline-derived CDR1 and CDR2 are MGHRA and YSYEKL. V was clipped by 3 bases and J by 7 bases, with 12 bases between them. The chain's CDR3 is CASSHLDSVEAFF. The CDR3 DNA reads TGCGCCAGCAGCCATTTAGACAGCGTTGAAGCTTTCTTT.

V and J are TRBV5-1 and TRBJ2-3; the match to TRBD2 covers 11 bases. V was pared by 4 bases and J by 0 bases, with 7 bases of the junction left unmatched. The CDR3 runs 17 residues. Per the germline V gene, CDR1 is SGHRS and CDR2 is YFSETQ. Here the CDR3 DNA reads TGCGCCAGCAGCCCACGGACTAGCGGGCAAAGCACAGATACGCAGTATTTT. As protein: CASSPRTSGQSTDTQYF.

V and J are TRBV5-1 and TRBJ2-5, with D uncertain. Germline CDR1 SGHRS, CDR2 YFSETQ. There are 13 residues in the CDR3. The V and J ends lost 3 bases and 1 base respectively, with 7 bases between them. Here the CDR3 reads CASSSPGQETQYF. The CDR3 bases are TGCGCCAGCAGCTCCCCGGGCCAAGAGACCCAGTACTTC.

The chain joins TRBV4-1 to TRBJ1-1; D possibly corresponds to TRBD1 (5 bases). The CDR3 is 17 residues long. V was trimmed by 4 bases and J by 6 bases, leaving 24 bases between them. Germline CDR1 MGHRA, CDR2 YSYEKL. The CDR3, as DNA: TGCGCCAGCAGCCCATCCGGGGGAGCGGGTATCCTGGCTGAAGCTTTCTTT. Translating gives CASSPSGGAGILAEAFF.

The V and J genes are TRBV11-2 and TRBJ1-4, with TRBD1 matching 7 bases. V lost 5 bases and J lost 5; bases outside the gene matches: 8. Germline V lookup: CDR1 SGHAT, CDR2 FQNNGV. The CDR3 consists of 15 residues. CDR3 residues: CASSPNRDSNEKLFF. The CDR3 DNA sequence: TGTGCCAGCAGCCCAAACCGGGACAGCAATGAAAAACTGTTTTTT. The variable domain in full, completed from reference TRBV11-2 and TRBJ1-4, reads EAGVAQSPRYKIIEKRQSVAFWCNPISGHATLYWYQQILGQGPKLLIQFQNNGVVDDSQLPKDRFSAERLKGVDSTLKIQPAKLEDSAVYLCASSPNRDSNEKLFFGSGTQLSVL.

The V gene is TRBV10-1, the J gene TRBJ2-7; no firm D call. CDR1 is WNHNN, CDR2 SYGVQD, per germline (reference sequence). The V gene lost 11 bases and the J gene lost 0 bases, with 11 bases spanning the gap. This CDR3 is 12 amino acids long. The CDR3: CARRSSSYEQYF. The CDR3 DNA is TGCGCCCGACGGAGCAGCTCCTACGAGCAGTACTTC.

The sample holds one count of this clone. The gene calls are TRBV27 and TRBJ1-4; possible D gene TRBD1, 5 bases. V dropped 3 bases and J dropped 7 bases, with 18 bases sitting between them. The CDR3 extends over 16 amino acids. Looked up from germline, CDR1 is MNHEY and CDR2 is SMNVEV (reference sequence). CDR3: CASSFWAPGQGEKLFF. Written as DNA, the CDR3 is TGTGCCAGCAGTTTTTGGGCCCCAGGACAAGGTGAAAAACTGTTTTTT.

The V gene is TRBV7-6, the J gene TRBJ2-7, with D tentatively TRBD1 or TRBD2 (5 bases each). Between the trimmed V and J ends, which lost 4 bases and 0 bases, there was a span of 16 bases. There are 16 residues in the CDR3. Per the germline V gene, CDR1 is SGHVS and CDR2 is FNYEAQ. This CDR3 reads CASSWGSFRGSYEQYF. The CDR3 DNA reads as TGTGCCAGCAGCTGGGGGTCCTTTCGCGGCTCCTACGAGCAGTACTTC.

This clone was counted between two and nine times. This chain uses TRBV28 with TRBJ2-3, with TRBD2 matching 9 bases. V lost 8 bases, J lost 9 bases, and 15 bases stayed unmatched. There are 15 residues in the CDR3. Germline V CDR1 and CDR2: MDHEN, SYDVKM. The DNA for the CDR3 is TGTGCCAGCCAAACGCCCGGGACTAGCCCCCAAACGCAGTATTTT. This gives the protein CASQTPGTSPQTQYF. Using reference TRBV28 and TRBJ2-3 for the parts outside the CDR3, the full variable domain is DVKVTQSSRYLVKRTGEKVFLECVQDMDHENMFWYRQDPGLGLRLIYFSYDVKMKEKGDIPEGYSVSREKKERFSLILESASTNQTSMYLCASQTPGTSPQTQYFGPGTRLTVL.